This T cell receptor (beta chain) stems from a study of blood T cell repertoires in COVID-19. On the study more broadly: COVID-19 samples, acute and convalescent, were from the United States, Italy and Spain. The cDNA or gDNA used as material had been derived from T cells, B-cell-depleted T cells, or PBMCs.

Per the study methods: Reference gene primer amplification gave estimated nucleated cell counts. The method was immunoSEQ multiplex PCR; TCRdb's version includes in-frame clones alone and lacks a portion of them. Clone size and the V and J calls come from that table; the DNA yielded D and trimming. The sample consists of 110,000 to 150,000 clones, about 86% of them appearing once. In germline, CDR1 is LGHNA, CDR2 YNFKEQ. The CDR3 has 17 amino acids. V lost 0 bases to trimming and J lost 4 bases; unmatched junction nucleotides: 8. Sample: peripheral blood. The sequence was obtained from a woman aged 55-69 years with acute or convalescent COVID-19. This chain joins TRBV4-2 and TRBJ1-2; 10 bases are shared with TRBD1. The CDR3 loop reads CASSQDRTGGGVYGYTF. CDR3 bases: TGTGCCAGCAGCCAAGACAGGACAGGGGGTGGGGTCTATGGCTACACCTTC.